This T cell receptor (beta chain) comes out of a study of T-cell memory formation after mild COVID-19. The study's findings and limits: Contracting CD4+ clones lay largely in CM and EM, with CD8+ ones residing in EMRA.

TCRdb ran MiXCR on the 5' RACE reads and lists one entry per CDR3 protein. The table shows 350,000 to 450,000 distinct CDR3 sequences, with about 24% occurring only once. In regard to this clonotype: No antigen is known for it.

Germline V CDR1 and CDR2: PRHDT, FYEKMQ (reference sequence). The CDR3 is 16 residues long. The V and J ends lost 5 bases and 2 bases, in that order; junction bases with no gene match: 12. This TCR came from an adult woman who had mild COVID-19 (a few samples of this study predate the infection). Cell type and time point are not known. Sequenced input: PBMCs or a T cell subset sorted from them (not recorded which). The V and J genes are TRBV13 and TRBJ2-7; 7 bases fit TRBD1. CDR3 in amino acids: CASSRTADRVTYEQYF. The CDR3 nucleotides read TGTGCCAGCAGCAGGACGGCAGACAGGGTAACCTACGAGCAGTACTTC.